The 15 T cell receptor beta chains in this list originate from one sample, sequenced in a study of blood T cell repertoires in COVID-19. Sequencing was performed with immunoSEQ multiplex PCR; in TCRdb, only in-frame clones are kept and a portion is missing. Here the sample spans tens of thousands of clones, roughly 85% being singletons. The material sequenced was peripheral blood. These receptors all come from a human donor in a cohort sampled during active COVID-19.

DNA of the CDR3: TGCAGCGTGAAGGAGGGCAGCGAGCAGTACTTC. It specifies CSVKEGSEQYF. The V call is TRBV29-1, the J call TRBJ2-7; a weak D match, TRBD2 (6 bases). The CDR3 has 11 amino acids. The V and J ends lost 6 bases and 6 bases respectively, with 12 bases between them. The germline V gene encodes CDR1 SQVTM and CDR2 ANQGSEA.

Only one count was recorded for this clone. This chain connects TRBV12-3 or TRBV12-4 to TRBJ1-1, with D uncertain. Trimming shortened V by 3 bases and J by 1 base, and 6 bases separated the two germline ends. The CDR3 contains 13 residues. The DNA for the CDR3 is TGTGCCAGCAGTTTCGGGGAGAACACTGAAGCTTTCTTT. As protein: CASSFGENTEAFF.

The chain uses TRBV3-1 (or the pseudogene TRBV3-2) and TRBJ1-1; tentative D call: TRBD1 (5 bases). In germline, CDR1 is LGHDT, CDR2 YNNKEL (reference sequence). The CDR3 has 16 amino acids. The V end lost 0 bases, the J end lost 6 bases, and 17 bases lay between the germline ends. The CDR3 spells CASSQDGRKRGAEAFF. CDR3 nucleotide sequence: TGTGCCAGCAGCCAAGATGGGCGGAAAAGGGGCGCTGAAGCTTTCTTT.

V is TRBV28 and J is TRBJ2-7; TRBD2 might be the D (5 bases). Trimming pared 6 bases from V and 3 bases from J, leaving 18 bases between. Germline values: CDR1 MDHEN, CDR2 SYDVKM. This CDR3 region has 15 residues. The CDR3 region has the DNA TGTGCCAGCAGCCTTAGTGGAAGTGACTACTACGAGCAGTACTTC. Translated, it gives CASSLSGSDYYEQYF. The full variable domain, with the rest looked up from reference TRBV28 and TRBJ2-7, is DVKVTQSSRYLVKRTGEKVFLECVQDMDHENMFWYRQDPGLGLRLIYFSYDVKMKEKGDIPEGYSVSREKKERFSLILESASTNQTSMYLCASSLSGSDYYEQYFGPGTRLTVT.

This chain joins TRBV19 and TRBJ1-4; no clear D. V gave up 0 bases and J gave up 0 bases, with 5 bases separating them. The CDR3 runs to 15 residues. Germline loops: CDR1 LNHDA, CDR2 SQIVND (reference sequence). CDR3 sequence reads: CASSIDGATNEKLFF. The DNA for the CDR3 is TGTGCCAGTAGTATAGACGGTGCAACTAATGAAAAACTGTTTTTT.

Written as DNA, the CDR3 is TGTGCCAGCAGCCGGGACAGAAACTATGGCTACACCTTC. This encodes CASSRDRNYGYTF. The V call is TRBV5-8, the J call TRBJ1-2, with 7 bases aligning to TRBD1. The CDR3 extends over 13 amino acids. V was clipped by 4 bases and J by 2 bases; unmatched bases: 2. Germline V gene data show CDR1 as SGHTS and CDR2 as YDEGEE.

This chain connects TRBV7-9 to TRBJ2-1; 10 positions agree with TRBD2. This CDR3 has 14 amino acids. Trimming removed 1 base from V and 8 bases from J; junction bases left unmatched: 2. Germline V CDR1 and CDR2: SEHNR, FQNEAQ (reference sequence). DNA of the CDR3: TGTGCCAGCAGCTTAGGGCTAGCGGGGGATGAGCAGTTCTTC. It is translated as CASSLGLAGDEQFF.

This clone is a singleton in its sample. The genes are TRBV3-1 (or the pseudogene TRBV3-2) and TRBJ2-3; 8 positions agree with TRBD2. There are 16 residues in the CDR3. CDR1 is LGHDT and CDR2 is YNNKEL in the germline V gene (reference sequence). Trimming took 0 bases from V and 2 from J; bases not matched to a gene: 4. The CDR3 reads CASSQDHSGATDTQYF. Here the CDR3 DNA reads TGTGCCAGCAGCCAAGATCATAGCGGGGCCACAGATACGCAGTATTTT.

The chain joins TRBV21-1 to TRBJ1-5. TRBV21-1 is a pseudogene. The CDR3 contains 16 residues. In DNA form, the CDR3 reads TGTGCCAGCAGCATTATAGCGCGGGGCCTCCATCAGCCCCAGCATTTT. It codes for CASSIIARGLHQPQHF.

The J gene is TRBJ2-2, the V gene TRBV7-2; 7 nucleotides line up with TRBD1. V lost 5 bases to trimming and J lost 5 bases; unmatched junction nucleotides: 8. The CDR3 is 15 amino acids. From germline, CDR1 is SGHTA and CDR2 FQGNSA. The chain's CDR3 is CASSHRQGWTGELFF. The CDR3 nucleotides read TGTGCCAGCAGCCACAGACAGGGTTGGACCGGGGAGCTGTTTTTT. Full variable domain (remainder filled in from reference TRBV7-2 and TRBJ2-2): GAGVSQSPSNKVTEKGKDVELRCDPISGHTALYWYRQSLGQGLEFLIYFQGNSAPDKSGLPSDRFSAERTGGSVSTLTIQRTQQEDSAVYLCASSHRQGWTGELFFGEGSRLTVL.

The V call is TRBV7-9, the J call TRBJ2-2; weak D call: TRBD2 (5 bases). The CDR3 is made up of 16 amino acids. V was cut by 5 bases and J by 5 bases, with 18 bases left in between. Looked up from germline, CDR1 is SEHNR and CDR2 is FQNEAQ (reference sequence). Here the CDR3 reads CASSHRGLWETGELFF. For the CDR3, the DNA is TGTGCCAGCAGCCACCGCGGACTCTGGGAAACCGGGGAGCTGTTTTTT. Looking up the rest from reference TRBV7-9 and TRBJ2-2 gives the full variable domain: DTGVSQNPRHKITKRGQNVTFRCDPISEHNRLYWYRQTLGQGPEFLTYFQNEAQLEKSRLLSDRFSAERPKGSFSTLEIQRTEQGDSAMYLCASSHRGLWETGELFFGEGSRLTVL.

V usage is TRBV6-2 or TRBV6-3 and J usage is TRBJ2-3; maybe TRBD2 (6 bases). Deletions cut 5 bases from V and 4 bases from J, with 16 bases between. Germline loops: CDR1 MNHEY, CDR2 SVGEGT. The CDR3 contains 15 residues. This chain's CDR3 is CASSIGGSRPDTQYF. In DNA, the CDR3 is TGTGCCAGCAGTATAGGAGGGTCTCGTCCAGATACGCAGTATTTT.

This clone came up once. The chain has TRBV3-1 (or the pseudogene TRBV3-2) and TRBJ1-6, with a tentative D call TRBD1 (5 bases). The V end was cut by 7 bases, the J end by 6 bases, with 16 bases between. The CDR3 has 15 residues. From germline, CDR1 is LGHDT and CDR2 YNNKEL (reference sequence). CDR3 nucleotide sequence: TGTGCCAGCACCGGGACCCAAGCGGGTAATTCACCCCTCCACTTT. Its translation: CASTGTQAGNSPLHF.

V is TRBV3-1 (or the pseudogene TRBV3-2) and J is TRBJ2-3; 9 nucleotides match TRBD2. Germline CDR1 LGHDT, CDR2 YNNKEL (reference sequence). V shed 1 base and J 3 bases; nucleotides not matched to a gene: 5. This CDR3 has 16 residues. DNA for the CDR3: TGTGCCAGCAGCCAAGGAGGCGGGGGGGAAACAGATACGCAGTATTTT. Residues: CASSQGGGGETDTQYF.

The chain has TRBV28 and TRBJ1-3; 7 bases match TRBD1. V trimming: 5 bases; J trimming: 1 base; junction bases outside the gene matches: 11. This CDR3 contains 17 residues. Germline V gene lookup returns CDR1 MDHEN and CDR2 SYDVKM. CDR3 residues: CASSLQSTGASGNTIYF. In DNA, the CDR3 is TGTGCCAGCAGTCTACAATCCACAGGGGCGTCTGGAAACACCATATATTTT.